This TCR beta chain is drawn from a study of T cell responses to AZD1222 COVID-19 vaccine. The CDR3 length is 15 residues. From germline, CDR1 is SGHRS and CDR2 YFSETQ. Germline trimming cut 2 bases from V and 2 bases from J; bases unmatched to any gene: 3. Assay used: immunoSEQ multiplex PCR; TCRdb lists only in-frame clones, some missing. This sample has about 160,000 clones, with about 91% found just once. The clonotype was recovered from an adult in good health. The rearrangement joins TRBV5-1 to TRBJ1-3, with 8 bases matching TRBD1. Source: peripheral blood, taken on day 0 of AZD1222 vaccination. CDR3 protein: CASSFGTGAGNTIYF. CDR3 sequence (DNA): TGCGCCAGCAGCTTCGGGACAGGCGCTGGAAACACCATATATTTT.